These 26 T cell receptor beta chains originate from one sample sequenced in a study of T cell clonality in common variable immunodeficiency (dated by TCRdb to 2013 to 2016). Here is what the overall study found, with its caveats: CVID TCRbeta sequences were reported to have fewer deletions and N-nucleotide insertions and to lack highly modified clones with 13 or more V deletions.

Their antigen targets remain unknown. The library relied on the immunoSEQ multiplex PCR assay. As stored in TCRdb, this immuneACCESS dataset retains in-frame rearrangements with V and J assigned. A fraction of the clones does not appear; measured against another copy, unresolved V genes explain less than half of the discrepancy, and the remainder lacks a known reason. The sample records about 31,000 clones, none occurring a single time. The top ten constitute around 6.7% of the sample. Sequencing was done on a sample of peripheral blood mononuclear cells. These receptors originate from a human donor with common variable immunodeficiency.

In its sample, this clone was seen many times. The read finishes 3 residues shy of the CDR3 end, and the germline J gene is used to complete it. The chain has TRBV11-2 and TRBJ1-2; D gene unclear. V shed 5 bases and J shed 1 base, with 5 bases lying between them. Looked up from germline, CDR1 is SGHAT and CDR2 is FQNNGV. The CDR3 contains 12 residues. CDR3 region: CASSAGNYGYTF. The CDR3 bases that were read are TGTGCCAGCAGCGCGGGTAACTATGGC.

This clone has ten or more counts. The part of the CDR3 DNA that was read is TGCGCCAGCAGCTTCGGGGGCAATCAGCCC. Its translation: CASSFGGNQP. The whole CDR3 is CASSFGGNQPQHF. The chain has TRBV5-1 and TRBJ1-5; D remains unclear. The DNA ends 3 residues before the CDR3 does, and the rest of the CDR3 is filled in from the germline J gene. This CDR3 is built from 13 residues. Germline lookup yields CDR1 SGHRS and CDR2 YFSETQ. The V gene lost 2 bases and the J gene lost 2 bases, with 5 bases spanning the gap.

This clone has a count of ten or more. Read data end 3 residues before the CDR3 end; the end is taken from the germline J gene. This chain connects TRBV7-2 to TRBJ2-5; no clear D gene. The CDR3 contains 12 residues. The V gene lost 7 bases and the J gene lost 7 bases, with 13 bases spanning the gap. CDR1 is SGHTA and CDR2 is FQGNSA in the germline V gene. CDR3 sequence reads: CASTTPYGTQYF. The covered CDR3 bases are TGTGCCAGCACCACCCCTTACGGGACC.

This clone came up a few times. CDR3 amino acids: CASSLDRGTDTQYF. CDR3 DNA (partial): TGTGCCAGCAGCCTAGACAGGGGGACAGATACG. This chain uses TRBV11-1 with TRBJ2-3; TRBD1 agrees at 9 bases. The CDR3 end lies 3 residues beyond the end of the read and is filled in from the germline J gene. The trim removed 5 bases at V and 3 bases at J, leaving 3 bases unmatched. The V gene's germline CDR1 is SGHAT and CDR2 FQDESV (reference sequence). This CDR3 spans 14 amino acids.

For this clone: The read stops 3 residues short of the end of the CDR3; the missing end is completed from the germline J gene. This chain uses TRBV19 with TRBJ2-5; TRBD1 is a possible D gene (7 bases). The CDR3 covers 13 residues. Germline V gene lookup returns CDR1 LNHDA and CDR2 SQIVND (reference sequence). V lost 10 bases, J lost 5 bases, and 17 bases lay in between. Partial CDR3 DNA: TGTGCCACCCGGACAGGCGCGGGGGAGACC. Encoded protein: CATRTGAGET. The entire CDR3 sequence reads CATRTGAGETQYF.

The DNA read from the CDR3 is TGTGCCAGCAGTCCACCTAGCGGGAGTGCGACCGGGGAG. Amino acids: CASSPPSGSATGE. The entire CDR3 sequence reads CASSPPSGSATGELFF. The chain uses TRBV2 and TRBJ2-2; the match to TRBD2 covers 10 bases. The missing CDR3 end, 3 residues past where the read stops, is filled in from the germline J gene. This CDR3 contains 16 residues. Trimming at V came to 5 bases and at J to 5 bases, leaving 8 bases not matched to a gene. CDR1 SNHLY and CDR2 FYNNEI come from the germline V gene.

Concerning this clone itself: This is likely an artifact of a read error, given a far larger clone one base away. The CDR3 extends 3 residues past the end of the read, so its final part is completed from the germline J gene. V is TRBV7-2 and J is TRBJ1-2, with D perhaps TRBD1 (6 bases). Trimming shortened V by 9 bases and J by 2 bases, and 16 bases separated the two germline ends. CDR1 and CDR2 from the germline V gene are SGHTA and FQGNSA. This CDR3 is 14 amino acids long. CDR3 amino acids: CASTQTGENYGYTF. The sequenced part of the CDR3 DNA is TGTGCCAGTACCCAGACAGGAGAGAACTATGGC.

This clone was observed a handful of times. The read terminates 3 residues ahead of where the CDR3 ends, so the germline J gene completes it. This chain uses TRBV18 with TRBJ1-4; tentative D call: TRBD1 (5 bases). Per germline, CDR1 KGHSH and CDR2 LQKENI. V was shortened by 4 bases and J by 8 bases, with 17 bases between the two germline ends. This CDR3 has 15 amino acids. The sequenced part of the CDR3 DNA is TGTGCCAGCTCACTACCGACAGTCGGGAAGGAAAAA. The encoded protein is CASSLPTVGKEK. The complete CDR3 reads CASSLPTVGKEKLFF.

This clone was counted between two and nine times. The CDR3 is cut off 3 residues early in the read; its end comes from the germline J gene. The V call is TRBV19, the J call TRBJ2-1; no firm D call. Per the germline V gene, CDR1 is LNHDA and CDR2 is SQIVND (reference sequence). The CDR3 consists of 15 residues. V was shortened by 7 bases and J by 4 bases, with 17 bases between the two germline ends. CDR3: CASTLSSHLYNEQFF. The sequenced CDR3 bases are TGTGCCAGTACCCTCTCCTCTCACCTATACAATGAG.

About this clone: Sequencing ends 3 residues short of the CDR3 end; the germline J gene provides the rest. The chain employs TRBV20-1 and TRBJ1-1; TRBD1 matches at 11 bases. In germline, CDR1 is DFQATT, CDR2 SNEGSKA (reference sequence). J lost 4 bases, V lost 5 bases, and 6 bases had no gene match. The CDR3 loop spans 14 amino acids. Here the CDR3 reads CSASPGTGGTEAFF. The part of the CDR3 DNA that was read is TGCAGTGCTTCCCCGGGGACAGGGGGCACTGAA.

The CDR3 loop is CASNTPGQGRVGAFF. CDR3 DNA, as far as it was read: TGTGCCAGTAACACTCCGGGACAGGGTAGGGTAGGG. The gene calls are TRBV19 and TRBJ1-1, with TRBD1 identical over 9 bases. The read stops 3 residues short of the end of the CDR3; the missing end is completed from the germline J gene. The CDR3 is made up of 15 amino acids. The germline V gene encodes CDR1 LNHDA and CDR2 SQIVND (reference sequence).

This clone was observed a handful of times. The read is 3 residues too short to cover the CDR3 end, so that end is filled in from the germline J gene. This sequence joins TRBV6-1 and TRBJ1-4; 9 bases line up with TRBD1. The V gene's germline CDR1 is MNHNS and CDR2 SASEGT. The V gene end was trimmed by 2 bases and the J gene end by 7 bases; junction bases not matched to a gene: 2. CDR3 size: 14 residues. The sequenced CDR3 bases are TGTGCCAGCAGTGAACCGGACAGGGGTGAAAAA. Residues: CASSEPDRGEK. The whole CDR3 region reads CASSEPDRGEKLFF.

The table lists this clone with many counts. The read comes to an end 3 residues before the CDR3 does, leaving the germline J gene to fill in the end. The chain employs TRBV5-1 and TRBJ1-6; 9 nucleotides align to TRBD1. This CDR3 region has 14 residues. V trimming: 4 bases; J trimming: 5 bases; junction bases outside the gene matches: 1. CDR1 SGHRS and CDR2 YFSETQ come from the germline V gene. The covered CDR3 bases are TGCGCCAGCAGCGGGACAGGGAATAATTCACCC. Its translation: CASSGTGNNSP. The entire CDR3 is CASSGTGNNSPLHF.

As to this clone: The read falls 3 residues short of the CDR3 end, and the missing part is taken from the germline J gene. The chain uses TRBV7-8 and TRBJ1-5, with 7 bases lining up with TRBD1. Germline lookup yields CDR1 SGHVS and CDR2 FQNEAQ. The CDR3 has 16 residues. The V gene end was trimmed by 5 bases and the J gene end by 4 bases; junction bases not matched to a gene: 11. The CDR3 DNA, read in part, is TGTGCCAGCAGCCTAGGGGGAGGGGGCGCGAATCAGCCC. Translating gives CASSLGGGGANQP. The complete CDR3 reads CASSLGGGGANQPQHF. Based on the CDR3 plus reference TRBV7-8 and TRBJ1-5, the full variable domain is GAGVSQSPRYKVAKRGQDVALRCDPISGHVSLFWYQQALGQGPEFLTYFQNEAQLDKSGLPSDRFFAERPEGSVSTLKIQRTQQEDSAVYLCASSLGGGGANQPQHFGDGTRLSIL.

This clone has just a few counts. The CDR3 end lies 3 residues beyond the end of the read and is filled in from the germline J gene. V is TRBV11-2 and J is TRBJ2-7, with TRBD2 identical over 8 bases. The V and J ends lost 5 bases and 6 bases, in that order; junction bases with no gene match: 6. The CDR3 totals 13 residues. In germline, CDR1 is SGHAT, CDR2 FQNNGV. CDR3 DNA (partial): TGTGCCAGCAGCGCCGGGACTAGGAGCGAG. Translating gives CASSAGTRSE. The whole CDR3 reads CASSAGTRSEQYF.

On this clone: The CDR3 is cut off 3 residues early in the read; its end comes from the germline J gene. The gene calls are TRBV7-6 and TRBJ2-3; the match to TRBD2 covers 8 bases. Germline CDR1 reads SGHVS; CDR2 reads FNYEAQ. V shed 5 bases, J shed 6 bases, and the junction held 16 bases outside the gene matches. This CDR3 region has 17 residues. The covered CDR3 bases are TGTGCCAGCAGCCCCGGGGGGAGTAGCGGGGTCAGTGATACG. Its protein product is CASSPGGSSGVSDT. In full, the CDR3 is CASSPGGSSGVSDTQYF.

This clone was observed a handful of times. This CDR3 reads CARTSGSWGGYTF. The sequenced part of the CDR3 DNA is TGTGCCCGAACTTCAGGGAGTTGGGGTGGC. V usage is TRBV30 and J usage is TRBJ1-2; tentatively, D is TRBD1 (5 bases). The read ends 3 residues shy of where the CDR3 ends; the end is completed using the germline J gene. CDR1 and CDR2 from the germline V gene are GTSNPN and SVGIG (reference sequence). The CDR3 has 13 amino acids. V lost 8 bases to trimming and J lost 7 bases, with 20 bases between them.

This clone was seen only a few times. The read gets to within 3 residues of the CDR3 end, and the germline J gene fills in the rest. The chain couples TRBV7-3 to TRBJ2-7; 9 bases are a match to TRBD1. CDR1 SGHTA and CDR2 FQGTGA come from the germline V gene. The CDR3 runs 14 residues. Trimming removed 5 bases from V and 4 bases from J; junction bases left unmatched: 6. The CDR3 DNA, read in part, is TGTGCCAGCAGCCCCGGGACAGGGAGGTACGAG. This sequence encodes CASSPGTGRYE. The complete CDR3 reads CASSPGTGRYEQYF.

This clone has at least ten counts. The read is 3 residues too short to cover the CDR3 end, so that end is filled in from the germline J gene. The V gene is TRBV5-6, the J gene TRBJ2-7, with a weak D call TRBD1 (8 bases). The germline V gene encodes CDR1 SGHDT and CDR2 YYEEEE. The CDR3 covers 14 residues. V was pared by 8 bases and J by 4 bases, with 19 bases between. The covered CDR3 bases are TGTGCCAGTCGGGAGGACAGGGCCGGTTACGAG. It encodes CASREDRAGYE. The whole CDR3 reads CASREDRAGYEQYF.

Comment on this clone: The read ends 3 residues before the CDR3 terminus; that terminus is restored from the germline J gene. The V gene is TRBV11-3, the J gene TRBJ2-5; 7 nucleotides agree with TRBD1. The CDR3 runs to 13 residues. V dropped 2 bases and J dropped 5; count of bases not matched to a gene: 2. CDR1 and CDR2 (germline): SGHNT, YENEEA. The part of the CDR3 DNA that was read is TGTGCCAGCAGCTTAACAGGGGTGGAGACC. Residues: CASSLTGVET. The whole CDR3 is CASSLTGVETQYF.

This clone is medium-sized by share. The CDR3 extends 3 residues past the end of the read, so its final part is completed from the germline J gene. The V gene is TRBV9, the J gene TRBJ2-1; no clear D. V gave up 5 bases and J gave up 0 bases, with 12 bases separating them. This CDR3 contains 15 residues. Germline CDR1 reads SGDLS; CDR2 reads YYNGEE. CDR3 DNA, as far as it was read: TGTGCCAGCAGTATACAAATGAACTCCTACAATGAG. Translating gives CASSIQMNSYNE. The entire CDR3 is CASSIQMNSYNEQFF.

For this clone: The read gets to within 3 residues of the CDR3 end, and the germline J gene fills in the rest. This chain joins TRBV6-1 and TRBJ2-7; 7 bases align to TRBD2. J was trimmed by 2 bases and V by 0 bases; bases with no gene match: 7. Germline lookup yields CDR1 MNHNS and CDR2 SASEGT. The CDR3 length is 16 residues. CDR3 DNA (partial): TGTGCCAGCAGTGAAGCTTCCTGGGAGGGGACCTACGAG. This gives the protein CASSEASWEGTYE. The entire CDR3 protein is CASSEASWEGTYEQYF.

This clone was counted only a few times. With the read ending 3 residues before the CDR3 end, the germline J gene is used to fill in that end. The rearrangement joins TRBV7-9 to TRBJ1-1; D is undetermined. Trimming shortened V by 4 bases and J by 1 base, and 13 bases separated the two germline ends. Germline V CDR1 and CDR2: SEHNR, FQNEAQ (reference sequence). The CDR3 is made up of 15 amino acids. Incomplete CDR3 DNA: TGTGCCAGCAGCTCCACCAAAGGGCGGAACACTGAA. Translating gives CASSSTKGRNTE. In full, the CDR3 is CASSSTKGRNTEAFF.

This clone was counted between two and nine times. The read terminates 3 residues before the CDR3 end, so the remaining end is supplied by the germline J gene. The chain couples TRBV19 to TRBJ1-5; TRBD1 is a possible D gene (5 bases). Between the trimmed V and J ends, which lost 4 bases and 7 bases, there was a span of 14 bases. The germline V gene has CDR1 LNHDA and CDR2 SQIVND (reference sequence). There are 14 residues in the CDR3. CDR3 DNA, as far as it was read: TGTGCCAGTAGTAGTAAGGGGTTTCACCAGCCC. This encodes CASSSKGFHQP. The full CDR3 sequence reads CASSSKGFHQPQHF.

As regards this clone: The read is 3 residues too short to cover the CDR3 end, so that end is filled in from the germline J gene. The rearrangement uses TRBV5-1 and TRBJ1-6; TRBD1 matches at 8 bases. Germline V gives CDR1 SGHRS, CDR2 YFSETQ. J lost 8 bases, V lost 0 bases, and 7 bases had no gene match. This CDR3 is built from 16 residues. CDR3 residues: CASSLGEGRGHSPLHF. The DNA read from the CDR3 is TGCGCCAGCAGCTTGGGTGAGGGCAGGGGGCATTCACCC.

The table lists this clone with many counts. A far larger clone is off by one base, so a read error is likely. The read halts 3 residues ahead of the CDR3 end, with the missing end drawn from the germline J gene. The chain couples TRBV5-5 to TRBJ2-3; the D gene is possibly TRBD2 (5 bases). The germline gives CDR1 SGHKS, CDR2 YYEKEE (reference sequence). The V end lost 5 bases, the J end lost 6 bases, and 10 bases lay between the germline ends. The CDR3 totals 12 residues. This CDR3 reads CASSVGGDTQYF. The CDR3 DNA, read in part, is TGTGCCAGCAGTGTGGGCGGGGATACG.